This T cell receptor (beta chain) was documented in a study of T cell changes during pregnancy in multiple sclerosis. Profiling relied on immunoSEQ multiplex PCR, and the TCRdb table lists in-frame clones only, not all of them. The sample records 25,000 to 40,000 clones, about nine tenths being singletons. The clonotype comes from a female donor in good health, enrolled as a control in a pregnancy study. Sequencing used CD8+ T cells from peripheral blood mononuclear cells, obtained in the second trimester of pregnancy.

This CDR3 reads CASSLDREIGSGNTIYF. Here the CDR3 DNA reads TGTGCCAGTAGTCTCGACAGGGAGATTGGGTCTGGAAACACCATATATTTT. This rearrangement joins TRBV19 to TRBJ1-3, with 7 bases identical to TRBD1. This CDR3 spans 17 amino acids. CDR1 is LNHDA, CDR2 SQIVND, per germline (reference sequence). The junction had 11 bases not matched to a gene; V was cut back by 5 bases and J by 1 base.